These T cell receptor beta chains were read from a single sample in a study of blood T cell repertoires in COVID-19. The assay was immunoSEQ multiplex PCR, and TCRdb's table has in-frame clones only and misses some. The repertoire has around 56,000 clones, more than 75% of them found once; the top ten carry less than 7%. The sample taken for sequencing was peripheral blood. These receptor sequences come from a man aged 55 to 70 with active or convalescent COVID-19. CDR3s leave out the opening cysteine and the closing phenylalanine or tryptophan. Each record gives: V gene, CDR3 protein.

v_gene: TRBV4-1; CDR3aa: ASSQGPVSNTGELF
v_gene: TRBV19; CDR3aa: ASRRGETGTGELF
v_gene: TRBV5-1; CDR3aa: ASSLPSYGYT
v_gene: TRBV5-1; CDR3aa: ASSWGGSYNEQF
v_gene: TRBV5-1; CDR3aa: ASSLEPGRDGYT
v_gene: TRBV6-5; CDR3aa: ASTLGQGNTEAF
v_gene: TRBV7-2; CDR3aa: ASSLRQGGNQPQH
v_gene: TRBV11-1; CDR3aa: ASSLYSEAF
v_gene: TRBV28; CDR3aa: ASSLPSGQKSPEAF
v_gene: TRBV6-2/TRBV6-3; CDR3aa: ASSYTSVTSGPDTQY
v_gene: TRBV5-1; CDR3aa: ASSLGQDNEQF
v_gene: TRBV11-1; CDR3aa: ASSFDRDRSYGYT
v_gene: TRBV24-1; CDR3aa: ATSDYGGGYT
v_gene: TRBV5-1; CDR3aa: ASSPPFRDSYNEQF
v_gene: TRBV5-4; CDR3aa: ASSPGGESSGNTIY
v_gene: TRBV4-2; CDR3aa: ASSQNPQASYEQY
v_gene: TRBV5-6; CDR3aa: ASSPGTGNEKLF
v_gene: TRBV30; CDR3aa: AWSGDFGSSYNSPLH
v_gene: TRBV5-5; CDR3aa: ASSWDFYGYT
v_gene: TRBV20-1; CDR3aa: SASPPLAGNDEQY
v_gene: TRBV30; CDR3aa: AWKRTSGTGELF
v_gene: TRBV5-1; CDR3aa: ASTSGTGREKLF
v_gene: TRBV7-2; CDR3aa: ASSPEYSNYGYT
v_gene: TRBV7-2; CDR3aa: ASSVGTSGRNTEAF
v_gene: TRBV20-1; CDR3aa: SARLQETQY
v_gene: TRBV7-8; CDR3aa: ASRLAGGPYEQF
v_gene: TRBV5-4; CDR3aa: ASSFGGTVSYNEQF
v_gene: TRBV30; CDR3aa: AWASRGRDTEAF
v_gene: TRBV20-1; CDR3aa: SASDRSSNYGYT
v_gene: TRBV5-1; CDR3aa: ASSLALATDTQY
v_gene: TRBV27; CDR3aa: ASSLFRNTEAF
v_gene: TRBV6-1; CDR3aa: ASSEPGLAGGPPGEQY
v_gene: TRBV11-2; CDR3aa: ASSLGGGGNNYGYT
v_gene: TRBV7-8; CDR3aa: ASSFGGYNSPLH
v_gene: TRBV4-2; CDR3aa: ASSTREAASGNTIY
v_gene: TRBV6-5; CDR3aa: ASRPLGSTYEQY
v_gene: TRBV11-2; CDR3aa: ASSQRAPGQAF
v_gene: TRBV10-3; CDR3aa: AISDGAGNQPQH
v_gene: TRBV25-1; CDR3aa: ASRGQGGNQPQH
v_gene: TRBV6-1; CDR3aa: ASSGWTSGTNNEQF
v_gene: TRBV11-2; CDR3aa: ASGPPGMNTGELF
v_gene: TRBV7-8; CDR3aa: ASSYGTSGTYEQY
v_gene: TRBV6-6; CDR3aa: ASAGGRNQPQH
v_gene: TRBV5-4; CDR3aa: ASSLITSNEQF
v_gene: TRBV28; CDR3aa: ASSFTGVSSYEQY
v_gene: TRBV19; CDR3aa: ASSYSMNTEAF
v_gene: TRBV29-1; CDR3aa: SVAKGTGMNKLF
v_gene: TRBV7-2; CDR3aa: ASSLEGAPLYGYT
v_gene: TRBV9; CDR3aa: ASSVALPGEQF
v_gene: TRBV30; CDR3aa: AKKAGGQTGELF
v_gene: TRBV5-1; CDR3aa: ASSLAPGVGDQPQH
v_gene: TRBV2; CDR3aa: ASSRTGEGSPLH
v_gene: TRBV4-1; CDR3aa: ASSQDVSTVNYGYT
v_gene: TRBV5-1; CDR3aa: ASSLTRQLNTEAF
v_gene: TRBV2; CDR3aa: ASLMTGVNTGELF
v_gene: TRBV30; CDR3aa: ASDLDRGNTEAF
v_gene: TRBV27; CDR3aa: ASSLVGQGASQPQH
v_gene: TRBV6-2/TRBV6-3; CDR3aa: ASSPGGETQY